This T cell receptor (beta chain) was captured in a study of cytomegalovirus exposure and HLA in healthy donors. It was with 60 Vbeta and 13 Jbeta primers that the PCR ran. Sequencing was performed with immunoSEQ multiplex PCR; in TCRdb, only in-frame clones are kept and a portion is missing. The table has approximately 30,000 clones, 35% to 55% seen once. In this sample, this clone turned up a few times. What it recognizes is unknown. Looked up from germline, CDR1 is MNHEY and CDR2 is SMNVEV (reference sequence). CDR3 length equals 15 residues. J lost 2 bases, V lost 2 bases, and 3 bases had no gene match. General observations from the study: Specificity for CMV antigens was confirmed in vitro for a few of the CMV-associated chains. Sequence variants that were highly shared formed a cluster that was likely a sequencing artifact. Per a later analysis, roughly 17,000 TCR beta sequences showed association with HLA alleles at 0.05 false discovery rate. A later analysis by the authors found several of the most significant clusters apparently linked to common viral pathogens.

The sequence was collected from a woman aged 45-65 years in good health and CMV-seronegative. Sequenced input: PBMCs. V is TRBV27 and J is TRBJ2-3, with 8 nucleotides matching TRBD1. Written as DNA, the CDR3 is TGTGCCAGCAGTTTACGGGGACAGGTCACAGATACGCAGTATTTT. Its protein is CASSLRGQVTDTQYF.